The 15 T cell receptor beta chains listed next were all sequenced from one sample in a study of cytomegalovirus exposure and HLA in healthy donors. Primers: 60 Vbeta forward and 13 Jbeta reverse. Profiling relied on immunoSEQ multiplex PCR, and the TCRdb table lists in-frame clones only, not all of them. The table lists about 160,000 clones, about 68% of them singletons. What was sequenced was PBMCs. All receptors come from a female donor in good health and CMV-seronegative.

The chain carries TRBV19 and TRBJ2-5; TRBD2 aligns across 10 bases. Judging by the DNA end, TRBJ2-7 fits better; the J call may be wrong. CDR1 is LNHDA, CDR2 SQIVND, per germline (reference sequence). This CDR3 is built from 17 residues. The CDR3 loop is CASRLYRTSGCSYEQYF. CDR3 sequence (DNA): TGTGCCAGTAGGCTGTACAGGACTAGCGGCTGCTCCTACGAGCAGTACTTC.

The rearrangement uses TRBV5-5 and TRBJ1-1, with D unclear. Germline values: CDR1 SGHKS, CDR2 YYEKEE (reference sequence). V lost 4 bases and J lost 10, with 11 bases in between. The CDR3 length is 11 residues. The CDR3 protein is CASSQDVRAFF. DNA for the CDR3: TGTGCCAGCAGCCAAGATGTGAGAGCTTTCTTT.

The J gene is TRBJ2-5, the V gene TRBV11-2, with a possible D match to TRBD2 (6 bases). V gave up 3 bases and J gave up 6 bases, with 17 bases separating them. Germline assignment: CDR1 SGHAT and CDR2 FQNNGV. The CDR3 is 15 residues long. The CDR3 spells CASSLRRAGRKTQYF. The CDR3 DNA reads TGTGCCAGCAGCTTGAGGAGGGCAGGCAGGAAGACCCAGTACTTC.

The rearrangement uses TRBV6-5 and TRBJ2-5, with 7 positions matching TRBD1. The J call may be faulty, since TRBJ2-7 better matches the DNA end. This CDR3 contains 16 residues. Germline-derived CDR1 and CDR2 are MNHEY and SVGAGI. As DNA, the CDR3 is TGTGCCAGCAGTTACGGACCACGACAGGGATACCACGAGCAGTACTTC. Translation: CASSYGPRQGYHEQYF.

This sequence joins TRBV2 and TRBJ2-3; D possibly corresponds to TRBD1 (6 bases). The V gene lost 6 bases and the J gene lost 2 bases, with 12 bases spanning the gap. CDR3 length equals 14 residues. From germline, CDR1 is SNHLY and CDR2 FYNNEI. CDR3 sequence reads: CASSRDTYTDTQYF. The CDR3 DNA reads as TGTGCCAGCAGCCGGGACACTTACACAGATACGCAGTATTTT.

V and J are TRBV9 and TRBJ2-2; no definite D call. Germline V CDR1 and CDR2: SGDLS, YYNGEE. The CDR3 is made up of 14 amino acids. Trimming stripped 4 bases from V and 6 bases from J, with 13 bases between. This chain's CDR3 is CASSLDLRPGELFF. The CDR3 region has the DNA TGTGCCAGCAGCTTGGATCTGAGGCCCGGGGAGCTGTTTTTT.

The chain is built from TRBV7-8 and TRBJ2-7; D is perhaps TRBD1 (7 bases). This CDR3 is built from 13 residues. Trimming took 3 bases from V and 4 from J, leaving 10 bases between them. Germline CDR1 reads SGHVS; CDR2 reads FQNEAQ. This CDR3 reads CASSLTGRYEQYF. As DNA, the CDR3 is TGTGCCAGCAGCTTGACAGGGAGGTACGAGCAGTACTTC.

V and J are TRBV7-2 and TRBJ1-1; unclear D gene. Deletions cut 5 bases from V and 1 base from J, with 11 bases between. The V gene's germline CDR1 is SGHTA and CDR2 FQGNSA. The CDR3 has 14 residues. The DNA for the CDR3 is TGTGCCAGCAGCCTAAATTCAGGGAACACTGAAGCTTTCTTT. Residues: CASSLNSGNTEAFF.

The V and J genes are TRBV18 and TRBJ2-7, with TRBD1 matching 7 bases. With V trimmed by 4 bases and J by 12 bases, 9 bases remained unmatched. CDR1 and CDR2 (germline): KGHSH, LQKENI. The length of the CDR3 is 12 residues. The CDR3 loop is CASSRDRDRLYF. The DNA for the CDR3 is TGTGCCAGCTCACGCGACAGGGATCGGCTGTACTTC.

The CDR3 here is CASGPINQPQHF. CDR3 DNA sequence: TGTGCCAGCGGCCCGATCAATCAGCCCCAGCATTTT. The chain employs TRBV28 and TRBJ1-5; D not certain. V lost 8 bases, J lost 3 bases, and 8 bases lay in between. This CDR3 region has 12 residues. Germline V lookup: CDR1 MDHEN, CDR2 SYDVKM.

The chain recombines TRBV6-6 with TRBJ2-4, with 7 bases aligning to TRBD1. Germline V CDR1 and CDR2: MNHNY, SVGAGI (reference sequence). With 7 bases clipped from V and 0 bases from J, the junction kept 3 bases outside the gene matches. The CDR3 is 14 residues long. The chain's CDR3 is CASTTGVAKNIQYF. CDR3 coding DNA: TGTGCCAGCACCACAGGGGTAGCCAAAAACATTCAGTACTTC.

The V and J genes are TRBV2 and TRBJ1-2; the match to TRBD1 covers 8 bases. The length of the CDR3 is 12 residues. Per the germline V gene, CDR1 is SNHLY and CDR2 is FYNNEI. The ends lost 8 bases at V and 4 bases at J; junction bases unmatched: 3. CDR3 sequence (DNA): TGTGCCAGCGCTGACAGGGGCTATGGCTACACCTTC. Amino acids: CASADRGYGYTF.

The chain uses TRBV29-1 and TRBJ2-3, with 10 bases matching TRBD1. This CDR3 is built from 15 residues. Trimming cost V 4 bases and J 3 bases; bases outside gene matches: 7. From germline, CDR1 is SQVTM and CDR2 ANQGSEA. The CDR3 DNA reads as TGCAGCGTTGCGGATTGGGGACAGGGGACAGATACGCAGTATTTT. Protein: CSVADWGQGTDTQYF.

V gene TRBV9 combines with J gene TRBJ2-2; 7 bases match TRBD1. CDR3 length: 17 amino acids. Germline V gene data show CDR1 as SGDLS and CDR2 as YYNGEE. With 6 bases clipped from V and 0 bases from J, the junction kept 11 bases outside the gene matches. CDR3 amino acids: CASTVAQGNPNTGELFF. CDR3 DNA: TGTGCCAGCACCGTGGCACAGGGGAACCCGAACACCGGGGAGCTGTTTTTT.

This clone has only a few counts. CDR3: CASSVTGLGNEQFF. Here the CDR3 DNA reads TGTGCCAGCAGCGTCACAGGTCTAGGCAATGAGCAGTTCTTC. The chain recombines TRBV7-6 with TRBJ2-1, with TRBD1 as a possible D gene (5 bases). Germline values: CDR1 SGHVS, CDR2 FNYEAQ. V gave up 5 bases and J gave up 6 bases, with 14 bases separating them. The CDR3 is made up of 14 amino acids.